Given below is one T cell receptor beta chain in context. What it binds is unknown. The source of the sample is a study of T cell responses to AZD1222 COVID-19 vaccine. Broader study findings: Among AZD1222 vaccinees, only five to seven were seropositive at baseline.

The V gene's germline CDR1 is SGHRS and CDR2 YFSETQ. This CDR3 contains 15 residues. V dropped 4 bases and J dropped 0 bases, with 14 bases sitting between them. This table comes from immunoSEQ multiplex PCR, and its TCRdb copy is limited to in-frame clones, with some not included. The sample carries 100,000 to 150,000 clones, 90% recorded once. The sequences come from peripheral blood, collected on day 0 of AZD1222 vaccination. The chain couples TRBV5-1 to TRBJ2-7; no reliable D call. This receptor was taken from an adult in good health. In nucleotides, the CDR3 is TGCGCCAGCAGCCTGGGTGGAATCAGCTCCTACGAGCAGTACTTC. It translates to CASSLGGISSYEQYF.